The 16 T cell receptor delta chains presented below share a single source sample, sequenced in a study of gamma-delta chains in newborns, infants, children. With CATT, TCRdb re-called clones from the reads. Of over 2,500 delta-chain clones in the sample, around 0.98% are singletons; the top ten hold less than 30%. The source material was blood. The receptors were sampled from a child who was a newborn, infant or young child, either healthy, febrile or measles-vaccinated (not recorded which).

This clone was detected a few times. The chain links TRDV2 to TRDJ1; TRDD3 agrees at 8 bases. The V gene's germline CDR1 is GEAIGNYY and CDR2 EKD. The trim removed 0 bases at V and 5 bases at J, leaving 19 bases unmatched. The CDR3 is 19 amino acids. The CDR3 loop is CACDTVTWDTRRETDKLIF. CDR3 in DNA: TGTGCCTGTGACACCGTAACCTGGGATACGCGAAGGGAGACTGATAAACTCATCTTT.

The rearrangement uses TRDV2 and TRDJ1; TRDD3 aligns across 7 bases. This CDR3 spans 15 amino acids. With 2 bases clipped from V and 0 bases from J, the junction kept 5 bases outside the gene matches. Germline V gene data show CDR1 as GEAIGNYY and CDR2 as EKD. CDR3 residues: CACDKLGRYTDKLIF. CDR3 in DNA: TGTGCCTGTGACAAACTGGGGCGCTACACCGATAAACTCATCTTT.

As concerns this clone: The protein given by TCRdb reflects a much larger clone and differs at residue 7 from this DNA's translation, likely from a read error; the protein shown is the DNA's translation. The rearrangement joins TRDV2 to TRDJ3, with a tentative D call TRDD3 (5 bases). Looked up from germline, CDR1 is GEAIGNYY and CDR2 is EKD. V lost 0 bases and J 0 bases, leaving 17 bases between the germline ends. CDR3 length: 20 amino acids. CDR3 amino acids: CACDTVPGGRSSWDTRQMFF. CDR3 sequence (DNA): TGTGCCTGTGACACCGTACCGGGGGGCCGGAGCTCCTGGGACACCCGACAGATGTTTTTC.

Concerning this clone itself: One base separates it from a far larger clone, so it is likely a read error. The V gene is TRDV2, the J gene TRDJ3; 10 bases agree with TRDD3. This CDR3 is built from 24 residues. Germline V gene lookup returns CDR1 GEAIGNYY and CDR2 EKD. CDR3 nucleotide sequence: TGTGCCTGTGACACCGGACGTAGTTCCTACTGGGGGATGTACAGCTCCTGGGACACCCGACTGATGTTTTTC. Translated, it gives CACDTGRSSYWGMYSSWDTRLMFF.

This clone was counted a few times. The protein given by TCRdb reflects a much larger clone and differs at residue 5 from this DNA's translation, likely from a read error; the protein shown is the DNA's translation. V and J are TRDV2 and TRDJ3; 8 nucleotides agree with TRDD3. This CDR3 is built from 18 residues. V shed 3 bases, J shed 0 bases, and the junction held 6 bases outside the gene matches. Germline CDR1 and CDR2: GEAIGNYY and EKD. The CDR3 protein is CACDSLGGYSWDTRQMFF. CDR3 DNA: TGTGCCTGTGACTCTTTGGGGGGATACTCCTGGGACACCCGACAGATGTTTTTC.

Notes on this clone: The TCRdb protein comes from a much larger clone and disagrees with this DNA's translation at residue 7, likely due to a read error; the protein given here is derived from the DNA. The chain uses TRDV2 and TRDJ3; D is possibly TRDD3 (5 bases). Germline V gene lookup returns CDR1 GEAIGNYY and CDR2 EKD. V was clipped by 2 bases and J by 3 bases, with 13 bases between them. The CDR3 loop spans 17 amino acids. CDR3 sequence: CACDKLRDYWDTRQMFF. CDR3 nucleotides: TGTGCCTGTGACAAACTGAGGGATTACTGGGACACCCGACAGATGTTTTTC.

By its share, this clone is medium-sized. A read error likely explains this, since a far larger clone differs by one base. V is TRDV2 and J is TRDJ2; 11 bases agree with TRDD3. Losses at the gene ends were 3 bases for V and 3 bases for J; bases not matched to a gene: 2. CDR3 length: 15 residues. Germline lookup yields CDR1 GEAIGNYY and CDR2 EKD. The CDR3 sequence is CACDAWGILTAQLFF. CDR3 bases: TGTGCCTGTGACGCCTGGGGGATACTGACAGCACAACTCTTCTTT.

This clone is deemed hyperexpanded. The same CDR3 is also encoded by other DNA sequences in this sample. The chain carries TRDV2 and TRDJ1, with D perhaps matching TRDD3 (6 bases). Trimming pared 0 bases from V and 2 bases from J, leaving 6 bases between. The germline gives CDR1 GEAIGNYY, CDR2 EKD. CDR3 length: 13 amino acids. In DNA, the CDR3 is TGTGCCTGTGACACCTGGGGGACCGATAAACTCATCTTT. Amino acids: CACDTWGTDKLIF.

The CDR3 sequence: CACDILGAKYTDKLIF. The DNA for the CDR3 is TGTGCCTGTGACATACTGGGGGCCAAATACACCGATAAACTCATCTTT. This chain joins TRDV2 and TRDJ1; 8 bases are a match to TRDD3. This CDR3 is 16 amino acids long. Germline loops: CDR1 GEAIGNYY, CDR2 EKD. The ends lost 2 bases at V and 0 bases at J; junction bases unmatched: 7.

Remarks on this clone: One end of the junction varies from germline; a read error may be responsible. Distinct nucleotide sequences in the sample also encode this CDR3. The genes are TRDV2 and TRDJ3, with TRDD3 matching over 8 bases. The CDR3 is made up of 20 amino acids. Germline V CDR1 and CDR2: GEAIGNYY, EKD. CDR3 region: CACDTVTGGPSSWDTRQMFF. The CDR3 nucleotides are TGTGCCTGCGACACCGTTACTGGGGGCCCTAGCTCCTGGGACACCCGACAGATGTTTTTC.

This clone is medium-sized by share. This probably arose from a read error, given a far larger clone one base away. The sample carries other DNA sequences with the same CDR3. The chain is built from TRDV2 and TRDJ3, with D perhaps TRDD3 (6 bases). Germline loops: CDR1 GEAIGNYY, CDR2 EKD. The CDR3 has 20 amino acids. CDR3 bases: TGTGCCTGTGACACCCTCGGGGGACTCCTAAGCTCCTGGGACACCCGGCAGATGTTTTTC. It encodes CACDTLGGLLSSWDTRQMFF.

This clone was counted only a few times. The amino acid sequence in TCRdb belongs to a much larger clone and departs from this DNA's translation at residue 9, likely a sequencing read error; the sequence shown is translated from the DNA. The chain carries TRDV2 and TRDJ3; D is perhaps TRDD3 (6 bases). Trimming pared 0 bases from V and 0 bases from J, leaving 11 bases between. This CDR3 has 18 residues. Germline values: CDR1 GEAIGNYY, CDR2 EKD. The CDR3 region is CACDTVGGGSWDTRQMFF. The CDR3 DNA is TGTGCCTGTGACACCGTGGGGGGGGGCTCCTGGGACACCCGACAGATGTTTTTC.

There are a few counts of this clone. The protein held in TCRdb is that of a much larger clone and does not match this DNA's translation at residue 11, likely because of a read error; the protein shown is translated from the DNA. The rearrangement joins TRDV2 to TRDJ2; 11 bases match TRDD3. The V gene end was trimmed by 3 bases and the J gene end by 9 bases; junction bases not matched to a gene: 8. Germline CDR1 GEAIGNYY, CDR2 EKD. The CDR3 has 15 residues. The CDR3 DNA follows: TGTGCCTGTGACCCACTGGGGGATATTACATCACAACTCTTCTTT. Residues: CACDPLGDITSQLFF.

This clone was detected a few times. A far larger clone is off by one base, so a read error is likely. The sample contains more than one DNA sequence encoding this CDR3. This sequence joins TRDV2 and TRDJ1; 12 nucleotides line up with TRDD3. There are 14 residues in the CDR3. From germline, CDR1 is GEAIGNYY and CDR2 EKD. DNA of the CDR3: TGTGCCTGTGACAAACTGGGGGATACCGACAAACTCATCTTT. This encodes CACDKLGDTDKLIF.

This clone was counted a few times. This likely stems from a read error, as it lies one base from a far larger clone. The same CDR3 is also encoded by other DNA sequences in this sample. The rearrangement uses TRDV2 and TRDJ1; 7 bases fit TRDD3. CDR1 GEAIGNYY and CDR2 EKD come from the germline V gene. The CDR3 extends over 14 amino acids. Trimming took 0 bases from V and 2 from J; bases not matched to a gene: 2. CDR3 region: CACDTLGITDKLIF. The DNA of the CDR3 is TGTGCCTGTGACACCTTGGGGATAACCGATAAACTCATCTTT.

Concerning this clone itself: TCRdb shows a much larger clone's protein in place of this DNA's translation, and the two differ at residue 4, likely through a read error; the protein shown is translated from the DNA. Other DNA sequences in this specimen translate into the identical CDR3. The chain combines TRDV2 with TRDJ3; D might be TRDD3 (6 bases). CDR1 and CDR2 from the germline V gene are GEAIGNYY and EKD. Deletions cut 5 bases from V and 1 base from J, with 17 bases between. The CDR3 totals 18 residues. The CDR3 reads CACGTVGVKSWDTRQMFF. Here the CDR3 DNA reads TGTGCCTGTGGCACGGTGGGGGTTAAATCCTGGGACACCCGACAGATGTTTTTC.